This TCR beta chain was documented in a study of PD-L1 blockade in urothelial cancer. Turning to the study itself: Across blood samples, T cells had a median count of about 150,000. Regarding the study as a whole: Durable-benefit patients expanded tumor-associated blood clones more at 3 weeks.

Synthetic TCR analog templates were spiked into each PCR. Libraries were prepared by immunoSEQ multiplex PCR; TCRdb keeps only in-frame clonotypes and omits some of them. Of tens of thousands of clones in the sample, around 80% were seen once. Sample time point: pretreatment peripheral blood. This clone has more than one count but fewer than ten. The antigen remains undetermined. V trimming: 5 bases; J trimming: 4 bases; junction bases outside the gene matches: 12. Germline V gene lookup returns CDR1 SGHAT and CDR2 FQNNGV. This CDR3 is built from 16 residues. The origin of this receptor is a man aged 70-80 years with urothelial cancer. The sample in question was PBMCs, obtained around atezolizumab (anti-PD-L1) treatment. The rearrangement joins TRBV11-2 to TRBJ1-1; 8 bases align to TRBD1. As DNA, the CDR3 is TGTGCCAGCAGCCCTGGACAGGGAATCGGCGGCACTGAAGCTTTCTTT. Its translation is CASSPGQGIGGTEAFF.